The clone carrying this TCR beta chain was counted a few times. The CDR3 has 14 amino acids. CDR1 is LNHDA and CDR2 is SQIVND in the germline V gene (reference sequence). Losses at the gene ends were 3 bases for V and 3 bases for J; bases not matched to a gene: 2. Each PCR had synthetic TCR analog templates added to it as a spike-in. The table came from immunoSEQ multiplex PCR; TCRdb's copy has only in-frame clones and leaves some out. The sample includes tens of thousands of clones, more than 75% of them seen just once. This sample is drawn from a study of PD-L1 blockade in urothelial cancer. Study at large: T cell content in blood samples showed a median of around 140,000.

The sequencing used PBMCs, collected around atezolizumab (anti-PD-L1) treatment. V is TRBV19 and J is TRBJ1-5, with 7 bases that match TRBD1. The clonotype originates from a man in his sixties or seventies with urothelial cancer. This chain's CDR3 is CASSMGQFNQPQHF. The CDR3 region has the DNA TGTGCCAGTAGTATGGGACAGTTCAATCAGCCCCAGCATTTT.